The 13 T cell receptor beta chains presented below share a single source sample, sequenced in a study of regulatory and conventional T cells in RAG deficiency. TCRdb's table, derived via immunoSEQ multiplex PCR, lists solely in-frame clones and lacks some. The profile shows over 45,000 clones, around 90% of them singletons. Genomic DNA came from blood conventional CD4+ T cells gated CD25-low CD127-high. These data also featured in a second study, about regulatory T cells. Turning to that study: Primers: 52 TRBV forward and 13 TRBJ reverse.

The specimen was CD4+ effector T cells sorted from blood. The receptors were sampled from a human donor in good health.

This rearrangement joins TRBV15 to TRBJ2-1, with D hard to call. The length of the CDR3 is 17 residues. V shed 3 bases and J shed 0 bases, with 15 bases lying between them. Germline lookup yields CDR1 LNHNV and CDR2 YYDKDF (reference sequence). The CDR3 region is CATSSVGGVSSYNEQFF. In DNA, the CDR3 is TGTGCCACCAGCAGTGTAGGCGGAGTGAGCTCCTACAATGAGCAGTTCTTC.

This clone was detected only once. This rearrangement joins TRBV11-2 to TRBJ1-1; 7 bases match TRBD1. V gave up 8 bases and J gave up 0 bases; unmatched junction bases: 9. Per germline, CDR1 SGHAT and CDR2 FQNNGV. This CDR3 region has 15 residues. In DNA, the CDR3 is TGTGCCAGCGTCCGCGGGACAGCTTTGAACACTGAAGCTTTCTTT. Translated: CASVRGTALNTEAFF.

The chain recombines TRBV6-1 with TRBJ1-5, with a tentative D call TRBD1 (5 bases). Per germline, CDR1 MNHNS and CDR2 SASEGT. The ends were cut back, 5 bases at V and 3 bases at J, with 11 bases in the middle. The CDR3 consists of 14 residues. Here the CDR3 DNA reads TGTGCCAGCAGTAAGGGACGGGACAATCAGCCCCAGCATTTT. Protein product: CASSKGRDNQPQHF.

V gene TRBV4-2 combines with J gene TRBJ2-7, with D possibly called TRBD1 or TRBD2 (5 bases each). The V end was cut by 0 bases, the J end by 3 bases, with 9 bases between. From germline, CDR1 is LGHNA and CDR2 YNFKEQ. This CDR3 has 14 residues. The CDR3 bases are TGTGCCAGCAGCCAAGATTGGGGGAACTACGAGCAGTACTTC. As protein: CASSQDWGNYEQYF.

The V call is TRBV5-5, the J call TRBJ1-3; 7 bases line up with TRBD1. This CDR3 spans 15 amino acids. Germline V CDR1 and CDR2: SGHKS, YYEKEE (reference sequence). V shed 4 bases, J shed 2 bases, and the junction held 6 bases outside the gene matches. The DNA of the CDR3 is TGTGCCAGCAGCGCGAGGGGGCAGGCTGGAAACACCATATATTTT. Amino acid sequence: CASSARGQAGNTIYF.

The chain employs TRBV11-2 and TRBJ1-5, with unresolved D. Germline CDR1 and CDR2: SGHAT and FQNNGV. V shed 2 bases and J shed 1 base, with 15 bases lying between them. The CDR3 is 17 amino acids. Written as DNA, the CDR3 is TGTGCCAGCAGCTTAAGATCGTTGTTACAGAGCAATCAGCCCCAGCATTTT. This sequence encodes CASSLRSLLQSNQPQHF.

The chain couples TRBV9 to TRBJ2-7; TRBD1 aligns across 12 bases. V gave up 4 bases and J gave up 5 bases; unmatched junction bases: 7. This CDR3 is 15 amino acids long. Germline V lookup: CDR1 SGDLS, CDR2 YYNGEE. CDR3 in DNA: TGTGCCAGCAGCTTCGGGACAGGGGGCTGGCACGAGCAGTACTTC. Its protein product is CASSFGTGGWHEQYF.

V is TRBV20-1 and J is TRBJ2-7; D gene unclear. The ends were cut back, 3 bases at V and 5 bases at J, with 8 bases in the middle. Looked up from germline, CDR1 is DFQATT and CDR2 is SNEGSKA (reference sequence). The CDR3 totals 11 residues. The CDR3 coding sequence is TGCAGTGCTAGTCGTAGCCACGAGCAGTACTTC. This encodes CSASRSHEQYF.

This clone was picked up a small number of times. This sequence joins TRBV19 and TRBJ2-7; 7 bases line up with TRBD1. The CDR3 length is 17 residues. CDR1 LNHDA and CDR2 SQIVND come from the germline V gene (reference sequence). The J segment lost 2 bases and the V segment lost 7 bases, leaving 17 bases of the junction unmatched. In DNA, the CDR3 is TGTGCCAGTACCTCCCTGTCCGGGGACAGCGGAACCTACGAGCAGTACTTC. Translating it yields CASTSLSGDSGTYEQYF.

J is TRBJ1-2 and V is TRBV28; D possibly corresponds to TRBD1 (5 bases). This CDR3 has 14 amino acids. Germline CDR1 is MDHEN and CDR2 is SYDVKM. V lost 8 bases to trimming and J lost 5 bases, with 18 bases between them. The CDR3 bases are TGTGCCAGCTTAGCCGGGACGGCCACATATGGCTACACCTTC. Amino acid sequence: CASLAGTATYGYTF.

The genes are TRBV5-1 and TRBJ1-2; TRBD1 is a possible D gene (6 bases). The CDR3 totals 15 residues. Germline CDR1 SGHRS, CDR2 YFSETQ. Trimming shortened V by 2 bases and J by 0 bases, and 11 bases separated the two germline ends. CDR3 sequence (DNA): TGCGCCAGCAGCTTCGACGGACAGCCTAACTATGGCTACACCTTC. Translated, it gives CASSFDGQPNYGYTF.

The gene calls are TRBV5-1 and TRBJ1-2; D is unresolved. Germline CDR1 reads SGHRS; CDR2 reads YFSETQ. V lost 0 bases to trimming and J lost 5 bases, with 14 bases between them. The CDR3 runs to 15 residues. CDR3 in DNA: TGCGCCAGCAGCTTGGAATCCGGGAATCCTTATGGCTACACCTTC. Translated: CASSLESGNPYGYTF.

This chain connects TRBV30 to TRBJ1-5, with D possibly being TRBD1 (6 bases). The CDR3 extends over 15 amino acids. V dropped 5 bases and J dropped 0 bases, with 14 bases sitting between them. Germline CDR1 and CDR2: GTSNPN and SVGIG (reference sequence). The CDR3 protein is CAWRPGHLSNQPQHF. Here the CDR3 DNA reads TGTGCCTGGCGACCGGGACACCTTAGCAATCAGCCCCAGCATTTT.